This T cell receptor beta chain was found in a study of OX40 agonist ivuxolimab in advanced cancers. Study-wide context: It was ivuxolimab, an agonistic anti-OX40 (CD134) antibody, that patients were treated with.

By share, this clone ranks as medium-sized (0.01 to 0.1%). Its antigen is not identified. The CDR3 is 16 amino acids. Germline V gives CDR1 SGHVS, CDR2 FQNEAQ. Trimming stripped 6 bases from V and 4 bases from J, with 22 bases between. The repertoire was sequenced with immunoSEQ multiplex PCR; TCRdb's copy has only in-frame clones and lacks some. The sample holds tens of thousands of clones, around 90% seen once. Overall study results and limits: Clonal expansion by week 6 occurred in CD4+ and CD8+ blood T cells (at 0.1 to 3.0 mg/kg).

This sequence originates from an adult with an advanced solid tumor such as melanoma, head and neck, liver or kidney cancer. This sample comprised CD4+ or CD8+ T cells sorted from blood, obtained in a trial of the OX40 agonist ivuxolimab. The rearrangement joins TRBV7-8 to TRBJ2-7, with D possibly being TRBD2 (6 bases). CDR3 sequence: CASSAYAGTVTYEQYF. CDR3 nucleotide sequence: TGTGCCAGCAGTGCTTATGCGGGGACCGTTACATACGAGCAGTACTTC.